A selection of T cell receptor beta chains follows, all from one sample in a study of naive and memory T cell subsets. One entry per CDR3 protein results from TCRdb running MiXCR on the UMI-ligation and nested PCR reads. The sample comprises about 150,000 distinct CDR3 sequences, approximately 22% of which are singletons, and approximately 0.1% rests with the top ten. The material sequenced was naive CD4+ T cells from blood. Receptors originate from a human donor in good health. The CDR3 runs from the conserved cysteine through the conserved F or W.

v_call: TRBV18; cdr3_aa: CASSPGQTYEQYF
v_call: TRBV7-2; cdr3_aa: CASSPQTGPYEQYF
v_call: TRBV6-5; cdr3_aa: CASSYSGTGTETQYF
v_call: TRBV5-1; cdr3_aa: CASSLKRGVGAANTGELFF
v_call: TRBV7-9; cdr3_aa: CASSDGTTLYTQYF
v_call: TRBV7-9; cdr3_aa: CASSFGLSNEQFF
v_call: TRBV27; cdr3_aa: CASSPLRGRGHEAFF
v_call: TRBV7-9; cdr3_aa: CASHAGAANTEAFF
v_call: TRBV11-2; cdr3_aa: CASSSGSGSPATELFF
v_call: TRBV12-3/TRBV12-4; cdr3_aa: CASTYTDSINTIYF
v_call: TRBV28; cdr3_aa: CASSRAGANTGELFF
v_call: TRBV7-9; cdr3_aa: CASSLAPTVSDTEAFF
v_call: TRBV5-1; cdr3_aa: CASSLDIGPAGSEQFF
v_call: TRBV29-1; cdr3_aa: CSVGVAGGSFNEQFF
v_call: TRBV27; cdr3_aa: CASRQEGVSRNTEAFF
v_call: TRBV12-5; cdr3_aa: CASGFSGRSTGELFF
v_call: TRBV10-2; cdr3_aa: CASSGGGRDGEQFF
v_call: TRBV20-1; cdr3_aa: CSASNRRPLLSGANVLTF